The 20 T cell receptor beta chains presented below share a single source sample, sequenced in a study of shared clonotypes between healthy human individuals. Produced via immunoSEQ multiplex PCR; TCRdb's table is partial and in-frame only. Of over 2 million clones detected, 85% to 95% appear once; the ten largest clones hold 0.37%. Sequencing was done on a sample of naive CD4+ T cells from PBMCs. Subset here: CD45RA+ positively selected. These receptors all stem from a man aged 18 to 30 in good health. Some clones in this sample may be carry-over from other donors' samples.

Here the CDR3 DNA reads TGTGCCAGCAGCTCAGACAATGAGCAGTTCTTC. Translated, it gives CASSSDNEQFF. The chain joins TRBV5-6 to TRBJ2-1; D gene uncertain. The germline V gene encodes CDR1 SGHDT and CDR2 YYEEEE. The CDR3 has 11 amino acids. Trimming shortened V by 3 bases and J by 5 bases, and 3 bases separated the two germline ends.

This chain connects TRBV9 to TRBJ2-1, with D possibly being TRBD1 (6 bases). V was cut by 3 bases and J by 4 bases, with 8 bases left in between. The V gene's germline CDR1 is SGDLS and CDR2 YYNGEE. This CDR3 comprises 13 residues. The CDR3 sequence: CASSGGTYNEQFF. CDR3 nucleotide sequence: TGTGCCAGCAGCGGAGGGACATACAATGAGCAGTTCTTC.

A note on this clone: Other DNA sequences in the sample encode the same CDR3. This chain links TRBV15 with TRBJ2-3, with D perhaps TRBD2 (6 bases). V dropped 3 bases and J dropped 6 bases, with 10 bases sitting between them. This CDR3 is 13 amino acids long. Per germline, CDR1 LNHNV and CDR2 YYDKDF (reference sequence). The CDR3 spells CATSRDRGDTQYF. The CDR3 DNA reads TGTGCCACCAGCAGGGACCGGGGGGATACGCAGTATTTT.

Here the CDR3 DNA reads TGTGCCAGCTCACCCCTCCTTTTAGACAGTTACACCGGGGAGCTGTTTTTT. Its protein is CASSPLLLDSYTGELFF. The genes are TRBV18 and TRBJ2-2, with D tentatively TRBD1 (5 bases). Germline CDR1 is KGHSH and CDR2 is LQKENI. The V gene lost 3 bases and the J gene lost 3 bases, with 17 bases spanning the gap. This CDR3 is 17 amino acids long.

The rearrangement joins TRBV7-2 to TRBJ1-1, with TRBD1 matching 10 bases. With V trimmed by 3 bases and J by 1 base, 5 bases remained unmatched. The CDR3 extends over 16 amino acids. From germline, CDR1 is SGHTA and CDR2 FQGNSA. The CDR3 region is CASSFSGTGENTEAFF. In nucleotides, the CDR3 is TGTGCCAGCAGCTTTTCCGGGACAGGGGAGAACACTGAAGCTTTCTTT.

V and J are TRBV28 and TRBJ2-5, with 8 positions matching TRBD1. Trimming at V came to 10 bases and at J to 5 bases, leaving 15 bases not matched to a gene. This CDR3 is built from 15 residues. Germline V gene lookup returns CDR1 MDHEN and CDR2 SYDVKM. The CDR3 DNA sequence: TGTGCCACCACGACAGGGGCCGCCGGTCAGGAGACCCAGTACTTC. It encodes CATTTGAAGQETQYF.

The rearrangement uses TRBV4-1 and TRBJ1-1, with D possibly being TRBD1 (5 bases). The V gene's germline CDR1 is MGHRA and CDR2 YSYEKL. CDR3 length equals 16 residues. V was trimmed by 0 bases and J by 3 bases, leaving 14 bases between them. DNA for the CDR3: TGCGCCAGCAGCCAAGATCCCGGGGGAACCTACACTGAAGCTTTCTTT. It encodes CASSQDPGGTYTEAFF.

V is TRBV6-9 and J is TRBJ2-5, with 7 bases identical to TRBD2. CDR1 and CDR2 from the germline V gene are MNHGY and SVAAGI. The CDR3 extends over 19 amino acids. The V segment lost 5 bases and the J segment 3 bases; nucleotides outside the gene matches: 21. DNA of the CDR3: TGTGCCAGCAGTGACGGAGGGAGGGATAATCTAGGACTCAAAGAGACCCAGTACTTC. Translation: CASSDGGRDNLGLKETQYF.

The chain links TRBV2 to TRBJ1-5, with 11 bases aligning to TRBD1. Germline V gene sequence: CDR1 SNHLY, CDR2 FYNNEI. The V gene end was trimmed by 2 bases and the J gene end by 1 base; junction bases not matched to a gene: 10. The CDR3 has 19 amino acids. CDR3 protein: CASSELLGTGGLSNQPQHF. CDR3 nucleotide sequence: TGTGCCAGCAGTGAACTCCTCGGGACAGGGGGTCTGAGCAATCAGCCCCAGCATTTT.

In the case of this clone: Other DNA sequences in the sample encode the same CDR3. The chain combines TRBV7-9 with TRBJ1-4; D might be TRBD1 (6 bases). V lost 5 bases and J lost 8, with 15 bases in between. The germline V gene has CDR1 SEHNR and CDR2 FQNEAQ (reference sequence). CDR3 length: 14 residues. CDR3 protein: CASSPGTGGEKLFF. In DNA form, the CDR3 reads TGTGCCAGCAGCCCCGGGACGGGGGGCGAAAAACTGTTTTTT.

J is TRBJ1-1 and V is TRBV7-2; 8 bases are shared with TRBD1. The CDR3 is made up of 12 amino acids. Germline CDR1 is SGHTA and CDR2 is FQGNSA. J gave up 6 bases and V 4 bases, and 1 base lay outside the gene matches. The CDR3 nucleotides read TGTGCCAGCAGCTCACAGGGGGCTGAAGCTTTCTTT. It specifies CASSSQGAEAFF.

The chain employs TRBV27 and TRBJ2-2; maybe TRBD1 (6 bases). Germline V gene data show CDR1 as MNHEY and CDR2 as SMNVEV (reference sequence). The CDR3 has 14 residues. V was cut by 5 bases and J by 8 bases, with 15 bases left in between. The CDR3 is CASSRAGEIGELFF. The CDR3 DNA sequence: TGTGCCAGCAGTAGGGCAGGGGAGATAGGGGAGCTGTTTTTT.

The chain is built from TRBV18 and TRBJ1-5; 8 nucleotides agree with TRBD1. Per germline, CDR1 KGHSH and CDR2 LQKENI. V was pared by 3 bases and J by 0 bases, with 1 base of the junction left unmatched. This CDR3 region has 15 residues. The CDR3 loop reads CASSPGQASNQPQHF. CDR3 nucleotides: TGTGCCAGCTCACCGGGACAGGCTAGCAATCAGCCCCAGCATTTT.

The chain is built from TRBV7-9 and TRBJ2-7, with D unresolved. V was trimmed by 3 bases and J by 2 bases, leaving 8 bases between them. CDR1 and CDR2 from the germline V gene are SEHNR and FQNEAQ (reference sequence). The CDR3 extends over 13 amino acids. DNA of the CDR3: TGTGCCAGCAGCTTTGACCCGACCTACGAGCAGTACTTC. This gives the protein CASSFDPTYEQYF.

The gene calls are TRBV5-6 and TRBJ1-3; the D is unclear. Deletions cut 4 bases from V and 3 bases from J, with 11 bases between. Germline-derived CDR1 and CDR2 are SGHDT and YYEEEE. There are 14 residues in the CDR3. This CDR3 reads CASSPSDGGNTIYF. CDR3 DNA: TGTGCCAGCAGCCCCTCAGACGGTGGAAACACCATATATTTT.

This clone appeared a few times. The chain carries TRBV7-9 and TRBJ1-1; D not certain. The CDR3 runs 13 residues. The V gene lost 9 bases and the J gene lost 0 bases, with 11 bases spanning the gap. The germline V gene has CDR1 SEHNR and CDR2 FQNEAQ (reference sequence). The CDR3 is CASGVGMNTEAFF. CDR3 DNA: TGTGCCAGTGGTGTGGGCATGAACACTGAAGCTTTCTTT.

This chain uses TRBV7-2 with TRBJ2-1, with D hard to call. Germline-derived CDR1 and CDR2 are SGHTA and FQGNSA. CDR3 length: 16 residues. The V end was cut by 5 bases, the J end by 1 base, with 15 bases between. CDR3 DNA: TGTGCCAGCAGCGGAATCTCGACTCGTTCCTACAATGAGCAGTTCTTC. Protein: CASSGISTRSYNEQFF.

This chain connects TRBV20-1 to TRBJ1-3; D uncertain. Germline CDR1 DFQATT, CDR2 SNEGSKA (reference sequence). The V gene lost 6 bases and the J gene lost 8 bases, with 11 bases spanning the gap. The CDR3 sequence is 11 residues long. CDR3 coding DNA: TGCAGTGCACTATTGCAGGACACCATATATTTT. It encodes CSALLQDTIYF.

V and J are TRBV5-1 and TRBJ2-7, with 7 nucleotides matching TRBD1. V shed 2 bases and J 2 bases; nucleotides not matched to a gene: 4. CDR1 is SGHRS and CDR2 is YFSETQ in the germline V gene. The CDR3 extends over 14 amino acids. The CDR3 sequence: CASSFADRAYEQYF. CDR3 coding DNA: TGCGCCAGCAGCTTCGCCGACAGGGCCTACGAGCAGTACTTC. Full variable domain (rest looked up from reference TRBV5-1 and TRBJ2-7): KAGVTQTPRYLIKTRGQQVTLSCSPISGHRSVSWYQQTPGQGLQFLFEYFSETQRNKGNFPGRFSGRQFSNSRSEMNVSTLELGDSALYLCASSFADRAYEQYFGPGTRLTVT.

In this sample, this clone turned up once. V usage is TRBV29-1 and J usage is TRBJ2-7; 8 positions match TRBD1. CDR3 length: 14 amino acids. V shed 4 bases, J shed 6 bases, and the junction held 11 bases outside the gene matches. Per germline, CDR1 SQVTM and CDR2 ANQGSEA. CDR3 in amino acids: CSVGSATGVFEQYF. As DNA, the CDR3 is TGCAGCGTTGGAAGTGCGACAGGGGTTTTCGAGCAGTACTTC.